A selection of T cell receptor beta chains follows, all from one sample in a study of human T cells and chemical hapten exposure. One entry per CDR3 protein, called by TCRdb with MiXCR from the RACE reads. Of about 60,000 distinct CDR3 sequences listed, about 9.3% were seen once; the top ten hold 10% to 15%. The sample here was whole blood, taken in connection with sensitization to the hapten diphenylcyclopropenone (DPC). These TCRs come from a woman aged 40 to 55 with alopecia areata. Some clones in this sample may be carry-over from other donors' samples. CDR3s include the opening cysteine and the closing phenylalanine or tryptophan. The D gene is left open where the match is weak. Not every row has a clone size; where given, it reads once, few, many or a size class.

abundance,len,j_gene,d_gene,v_gene,CDR3aa,CDR3nt
many,15,TRBJ2-6,.,TRBV3-1,CASSHDNIGANVLTF,TGTGCCAGCAGCCATGATAATATTGGGGCCAACGTCCTGACTTTC
many,16,TRBJ2-1,.,TRBV28,CASSFPSVGSYNEQFF,TGTGCCAGCAGTTTCCCGTCGGTTGGATCCTACAATGAGCAGTTCTTC
many,14,TRBJ1-1,TRBD1,TRBV30,CAFDFDRGNTEAFF,TGTGCCTTTGATTTCGACAGGGGGAACACTGAAGCTTTCTTT
many,16,TRBJ2-5,.,TRBV20-1,CSARLQGLGVQETQYF,TGCAGTGCTAGACTGCAGGGGTTGGGGGTCCAAGAGACCCAGTACTTC
many,15,TRBJ2-7,TRBD2,TRBV12-3/TRBV12-4,CASSLGGGSSYEQYF,TGTGCCAGCAGTCTCGGGGGGGGAAGCTCCTACGAGCAGTACTTC
few,15,TRBJ2-1,TRBD1,TRBV2,CASSALGQNYNEQFF,TGTGCCAGCAGTGCCCTGGGACAGAACTACAATGAGCAGTTCTTC
many,16,TRBJ2-1,TRBD2,TRBV12-3/TRBV12-4,CASSRSLAGAGEEQFF,TGTGCCAGCAGCCGCTCGCTAGCGGGGGCAGGGGAGGAGCAGTTCTTC
.,15,TRBJ2-3,.,TRBV29-1,CSVVGGAGGRDTQYF,TGCAGCGTTGTAGGGGGGGCAGGAGGTAGAGATACGCAGTATTTT
few,15,TRBJ2-1,.,TRBV9,CASSVYQTAYNEQFF,TGTGCCAGCAGCGTTTACCAAACCGCCTACAATGAGCAGTTCTTC
medium-sized,13,TRBJ1-2,.,TRBV7-9,CASSPTLNYGYTF,TGTGCCAGCAGCCCGACACTAAACTATGGCTACACCTTC
many,16,TRBJ2-2,.,TRBV4-1,CASSQEEGFNTGELFF,TGCGCCAGCAGCCAAGAGGAGGGATTTAACACCGGGGAGCTGTTTTTT
many,14,TRBJ2-7,.,TRBV7-9,CASSPTGQFYEQYF,TGTGCCAGCAGCCCTACCGGGCAGTTCTACGAGCAGTACTTC
few,13,TRBJ2-5,.,TRBV20-1,CSASSRGRGTQYF,TGCAGTGCTAGTTCGCGGGGGCGCGGGACCCAGTACTTC
few,14,TRBJ2-2,.,TRBV7-8,CASSSPGLVGELFF,TGTGCCAGCAGCTCCCCTGGGTTGGTCGGGGAGCTGTTTTTT
few,14,TRBJ2-7,.,TRBV20-1,CSAGAGGSSYEQYF,TGCAGTGCTGGGGCCGGCGGTAGCTCCTACGAGCAGTACTTC
.,13,TRBJ2-7,.,TRBV9,CASSVSGNHEQYF,TGTGCCAGCAGCGTATCCGGGAACCACGAGCAGTACTTC
few,16,TRBJ1-4,.,TRBV5-4,CASSPWPQGAAEKLFF,TGTGCCAGCAGCCCTTGGCCCCAGGGAGCGGCTGAAAAACTGTTTTTT
many,12,TRBJ1-1,.,TRBV20-1,CSAKAGVTEAFF,TGCAGTGCCAAGGCCGGTGTTACTGAAGCTTTCTTT
many,17,TRBJ2-1,.,TRBV3-1,CASSQDPSGGLGNEQFF,TGTGCCAGCAGCCAAGATCCGTCGGGGGGCCTGGGCAATGAGCAGTTCTTC
few,16,TRBJ1-2,.,TRBV12-3/TRBV12-4,CASSVRFGRANYGYTF,TGTGCCAGCAGCGTCCGCTTTGGGAGGGCTAACTATGGCTACACCTTC
.,15,TRBJ1-1,.,TRBV5-6,CASSSLSIRDGKAFF,TGTGCCAGCAGCTCCTTATCCATTAGGGACGGCAAAGCTTTCTTT
many,17,TRBJ1-3,.,TRBV13,CASSSLPAGYSGNTIYF,TGTGCCAGCAGCTCACTGCCCGCCGGATACTCTGGAAACACCATATATTTT
many,13,TRBJ1-6,.,TRBV28,CASIGLSGSPLHF,TGTGCCAGCATAGGCCTCTCGGGTTCACCCCTCCACTTT
few,13,TRBJ1-6,.,TRBV7-3,CASSYDLGSPLHF,TGTGCCAGCAGCTACGATTTGGGTTCACCCCTCCACTTT
few,14,TRBJ2-7,TRBD1,TRBV6-6,CASSSGTGGVHPYF,TGTGCCAGCAGTTCCGGGACAGGGGGCGTTCATCCGTACTTC
.,13,TRBJ2-7,.,TRBV7-9,CASSLSVSDEQYF,TGTGCCAGCAGCTTGTCGGTCTCGGACGAGCAGTACTTC
few,13,TRBJ1-6,TRBD1,TRBV29-1,CSVEQGANSPLHF,TGCAGCGTCGAACAGGGGGCTAATTCACCCCTCCACTTT
.,12,TRBJ2-5,.,TRBV29-1,CSVRHSQETQYF,TGCAGCGTTAGACATTCGCAAGAGACCCAGTACTTC
many,13,TRBJ2-7,.,TRBV28,CASSYAGAYEQYF,TGTGCCAGCAGCTACGCAGGGGCCTACGAGCAGTACTTC
few,14,TRBJ2-7,.,TRBV6-1,CASRSGLLSYEQYF,TGTGCCAGCAGGTCAGGACTCCTATCCTACGAGCAGTACTTC
few,14,TRBJ1-6,.,TRBV5-1,CASSLNQLNSPLHF,TGCGCCAGCAGCTTGAATCAGTTGAATTCACCCCTCCACTTT
.,14,TRBJ1-1,.,TRBV5-1,CASSSTAGNTEAFF,TGCGCCAGCAGCTCCACCGCGGGGAACACTGAAGCTTTCTTT
many,12,TRBJ1-4,.,TRBV28,CASGWTNEKLFF,TGTGCCAGCGGGTGGACTAATGAAAAACTGTTTTTT
many,15,TRBJ2-7,.,TRBV7-2,CASSLRSGSAGEQYF,TGTGCCAGCAGCTTACGATCTGGGAGCGCGGGGGAGCAGTACTTC
.,15,TRBJ2-2,TRBD2,TRBV9,CASSRTSVNTGELFF,TGTGCCAGCAGCCGGACTAGCGTTAACACCGGGGAGCTGTTTTTT
.,10,TRBJ1-2,.,TRBV6-1,CASRGYGYTF,TGTGCCAGCCGGGGCTATGGCTACACCTTC
.,14,TRBJ2-7,.,TRBV2,CASSEQGEFYEQYF,TGTGCCAGCAGTGAGCAGGGAGAGTTCTACGAGCAGTACTTC
few,15,TRBJ2-2,TRBD2,TRBV15,CATDFGLADTGELFF,TGTGCCACGGATTTCGGACTAGCGGATACCGGGGAGCTGTTTTTT
many,11,TRBJ2-2,.,TRBV20-1,CSLFRGGELFF,TGCAGCCTATTTCGCGGCGGGGAGCTGTTTTTT
.,17,TRBJ2-2,TRBD2,TRBV11-1,CASSLALLAGRTGELFF,TGTGCCAGCAGCTTAGCGCTACTAGCGGGGAGAACCGGGGAGCTGTTTTTT
.,13,TRBJ1-5,.,TRBV5-1,CASPKWNNQPQHF,TGCGCCAGTCCCAAGTGGAACAATCAGCCCCAGCATTTT
many,16,TRBJ2-2,.,TRBV19,CASSPLYGGPTGELFF,TGTGCCAGTAGTCCACTTTACGGGGGGCCCACCGGGGAGCTGTTTTTT
many,14,TRBJ2-3,TRBD1,TRBV7-3,CASSPGGVTDTQYF,TGTGCCAGCAGCCCAGGGGGCGTCACAGATACGCAGTATTTT
few,15,TRBJ2-1,.,TRBV10-3,CAISDLTSSYNEQFF,TGTGCCATCAGTGATTTAACCAGCTCCTACAATGAGCAGTTCTTC
.,17,TRBJ2-5,.,TRBV28,CASSATGTPLGGETQYF,TGTGCCAGCAGTGCTACCGGGACCCCCCTGGGTGGCGAGACCCAGTACTTC
.,16,TRBJ2-2,.,TRBV12-3/TRBV12-4,CASSGGGRANTGELFF,TGTGCCAGCAGTGGGGGCGGCAGGGCCAACACCGGGGAGCTGTTTTTT
many,13,TRBJ2-1,.,TRBV25-1,CASSELDGNEQFF,TGTGCCAGCAGTGAATTGGACGGCAATGAGCAGTTCTTC
.,13,TRBJ1-1,.,TRBV12-3/TRBV12-4,CASSPVRGTEAFF,TGTGCCAGCAGTCCGGTCAGGGGCACTGAAGCTTTCTTT
many,15,TRBJ1-2,TRBD1,TRBV10-2,CASTSGTGGGYGYTF,TGCGCCAGCACCTCCGGGACAGGGGGCGGCTATGGCTACACCTTC
many,12,TRBJ1-6,.,TRBV19,CASSTGNSPLHF,TGTGCCAGTAGTACAGGGAATTCACCCCTCCACTTT
few,15,TRBJ1-6,.,TRBV12-2,CASRSETGGNSPLHF,TGTGCAAGTCGCTCGGAAACAGGGGGTAATTCACCCCTCCACTTT
.,16,TRBJ2-1,TRBD2,TRBV11-2,CASNIAGGAGSDEQFF,TGTGCCAGCAACATAGCGGGGGGGGCCGGTTCGGATGAGCAGTTCTTC
many,13,TRBJ1-4,.,TRBV10-3,CATRGERGEKLFF,TGTGCCACGAGGGGGGAGAGGGGTGAAAAACTGTTTTTT